This T cell receptor (beta chain) was recovered during a study of blood T cell repertoires in COVID-19. The table came from immunoSEQ multiplex PCR; TCRdb's copy has only in-frame clones and leaves some out. The sample has about 220,000 clones, around four fifths seen once; the top ten hold 4.7%. The table lists this clone with a count of one. The CDR3 consists of 15 residues. V lost 8 bases and J 8 bases, leaving 21 bases between the germline ends. CDR1 and CDR2 from the germline V gene are LNHDA and SQIVND (reference sequence). The sequenced sample was peripheral blood. The V and J genes are TRBV19 and TRBJ1-4; possibly TRBD1 for D (6 bases). This receptor was obtained from a woman in her 70s with acute or convalescent COVID-19. The CDR3 sequence is CASAHLRGGGEKLFF. In nucleotides, the CDR3 is TGTGCCAGTGCCCACCTCCGGGGGGGCGGCGAAAAACTGTTTTTT.